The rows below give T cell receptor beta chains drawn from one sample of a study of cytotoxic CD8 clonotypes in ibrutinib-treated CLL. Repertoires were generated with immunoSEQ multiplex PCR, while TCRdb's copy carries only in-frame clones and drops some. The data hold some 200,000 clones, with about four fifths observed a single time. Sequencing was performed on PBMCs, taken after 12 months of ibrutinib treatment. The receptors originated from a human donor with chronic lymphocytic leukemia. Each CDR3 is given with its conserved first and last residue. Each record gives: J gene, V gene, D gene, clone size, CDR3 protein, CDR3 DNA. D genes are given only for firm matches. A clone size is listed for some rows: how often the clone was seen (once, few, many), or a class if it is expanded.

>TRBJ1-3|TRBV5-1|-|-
CASSLASGGNTIYF
TGCGCCAGCAGCTTGGCCTCGGGAGGAAACACCATATATTTT
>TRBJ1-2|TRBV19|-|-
CASSPTSANYGYTF
TGTGCCAGTAGTCCAACTTCGGCCAACTATGGCTACACCTTC
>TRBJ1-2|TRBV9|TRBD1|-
CASSVYSTGVMSYGYTF
TGTGCCAGCAGCGTGTATTCGACAGGGGTTATGAGCTATGGCTACACCTTC
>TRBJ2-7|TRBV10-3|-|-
CAISDRDRSYEQYF
TGTGCCATCAGTGACCGGGACCGCTCCTACGAGCAGTACTTC
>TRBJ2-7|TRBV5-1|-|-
CASSLRGGQYEQYF
TGCGCCAGCAGCTTGCGCGGAGGGCAGTACGAGCAGTACTTC
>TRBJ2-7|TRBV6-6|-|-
CASSDIYEQYF
TGTGCCAGCAGTGACATCTACGAGCAGTACTTC
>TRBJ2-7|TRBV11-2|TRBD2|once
CASNQWGGRSYEQYF
TGTGCCAGCAACCAATGGGGCGGGAGGTCTTACGAGCAGTACTTC
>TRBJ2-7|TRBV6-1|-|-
CASSLGGRLSYEQYF
TGTGCCAGCAGCTTGGGCGGAAGGTTATCCTACGAGCAGTACTTC
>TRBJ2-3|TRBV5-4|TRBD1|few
CASSFQGATDTQYF
TGTGCCAGCAGCTTCCAGGGGGCCACAGATACGCAGTATTTT
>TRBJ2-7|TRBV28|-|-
CASSVSAGEQYF
TGTGCCAGCAGTGTATCCGCGGGAGAGCAGTACTTC
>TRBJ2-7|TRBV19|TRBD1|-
CASRRDPGQGGYEQYF
TGTGCCAGTAGAAGGGATCCGGGACAGGGGGGTTACGAGCAGTACTTC
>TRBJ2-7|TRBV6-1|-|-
CASSSGGPYEQYF
TGTGCCAGCAGCTCCGGGGGCCCCTACGAGCAGTACTTC
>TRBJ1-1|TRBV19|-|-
CASRPGGVRDTEAFF
TGTGCCAGTAGACCCGGGGGGGTGAGAGACACTGAAGCTTTCTTT
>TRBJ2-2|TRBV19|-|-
CASSIPFGRVVIGELFF
TGTGCCAGTAGCATCCCCTTTGGACGGGTGGTTATCGGGGAGCTGTTTTTT
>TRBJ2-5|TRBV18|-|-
CASSPLETQYF
TGTGCCAGCTCACCCTTAGAGACCCAGTACTTC
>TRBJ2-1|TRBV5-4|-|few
CASSLPGGRINEQFF
TGTGCCAGCAGCTTGCCGGGCGGTAGGATCAATGAGCAGTTCTTC
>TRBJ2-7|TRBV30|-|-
CAWTPGSYEQYF
TGTGCCTGGACGCCCGGCAGCTACGAGCAGTACTTC
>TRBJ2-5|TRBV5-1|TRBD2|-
CASSSGTSVQETQYF
TGCGCCAGCAGCTCCGGGACTAGCGTTCAAGAGACCCAGTACTTC
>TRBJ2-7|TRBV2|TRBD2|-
CASSAETSGSYEQYF
TGTGCCAGCAGTGCCGAGACTAGCGGGAGCTACGAGCAGTACTTC
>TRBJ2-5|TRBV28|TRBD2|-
CASGGLGRETQYF
TGTGCCAGCGGGGGACTAGGAAGAGAGACCCAGTACTTC
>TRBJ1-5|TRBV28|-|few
CASKHSSQPQHF
TGTGCCAGCAAACACTCGAGTCAGCCCCAGCATTTT
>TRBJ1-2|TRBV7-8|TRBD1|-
CASSLAWDRGRDGYTF
TGTGCCAGCAGCTTAGCGTGGGACAGGGGGCGGGATGGCTACACCTTC
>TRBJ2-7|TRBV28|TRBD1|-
CASSIAGTGWEQYF
TGTGCCAGCAGCATTGCCGGGACAGGATGGGAGCAGTACTTC